The 19 T cell receptor beta chains below all came from one sample that was sequenced in a study of T cells in localized non-small cell lung cancer. Generated by immunoSEQ multiplex PCR, the TCRdb table keeps only in-frame clones and is missing some. The sample lists some 22,000 clones, over 75% occurring once. Sequencing used PBMCs, obtained before any cancer treatment. These receptors were taken from a man aged 40 to 70 with stage II lung adenocarcinoma.

This clone is a singleton in its sample. V gene TRBV7-7 combines with J gene TRBJ2-2, with a possible D match to TRBD2 (5 bases). CDR3 size: 14 residues. CDR1 is SSHAT and CDR2 is FNYEAQ in the germline V gene (reference sequence). V was trimmed by 1 base and J by 5 bases, leaving 8 bases between them. This CDR3 reads CASSLDPGTGELFF. The CDR3 region has the DNA TGTGCCAGCAGCTTAGATCCGGGAACCGGGGAGCTGTTTTTT.

This chain uses TRBV5-1 with TRBJ2-7; TRBD2 aligns across 8 bases. The CDR3 has 15 amino acids. J was trimmed by 7 bases and V by 7 bases; bases with no gene match: 16. CDR1 SGHRS and CDR2 YFSETQ come from the germline V gene. The CDR3 sequence is CASCSGAAGSAEQYF. The CDR3 bases are TGCGCCAGCTGTAGCGGGGCGGCCGGTTCCGCTGAGCAGTACTTC.

The J gene is TRBJ1-3, the V gene TRBV25-1; tentative D call: TRBD1 (6 bases). The CDR3 is made up of 15 amino acids. V lost 2 bases and J 6 bases, leaving 14 bases between the germline ends. Germline values: CDR1 MGHDK, CDR2 SYGVNS. CDR3 in DNA: TGTGCCAGCAGTGAAGCGGGGGGGCTAGAAAACACCATATATTTT. This codes for CASSEAGGLENTIYF. Variable domain in full (rest from reference TRBV25-1 and TRBJ1-3): EADIYQTPRYLVIGTGKKITLECSQTMGHDKMYWYQQDPGMELHLIHYSYGVNSTEKGDLSSESTVSRIRTEHFPLTLESARPSHTSQYLCASSEAGGLENTIYFGEGSWLTVV.

V gene TRBV19 combines with J gene TRBJ2-7, with 9 bases aligning to TRBD1. Per germline, CDR1 LNHDA and CDR2 SQIVND (reference sequence). The CDR3 sequence is 14 residues long. Trimming cost V 6 bases and J 5 bases; bases outside gene matches: 8. The CDR3: CASSLQGALDEQYF. DNA of the CDR3: TGTGCCAGTAGCCTACAGGGGGCCCTCGACGAGCAGTACTTC.

V gene TRBV6-1 combines with J gene TRBJ1-2; 7 bases are shared with TRBD1. Germline V lookup: CDR1 MNHNS, CDR2 SASEGT. Trimming removed 1 base from V and 6 bases from J; junction bases left unmatched: 8. The CDR3 has 15 amino acids. The CDR3 spells CASSEVGQGVNGYTF. The CDR3 bases are TGTGCCAGCAGTGAAGTAGGGCAGGGGGTCAATGGCTACACCTTC.

This clone was seen only once. The rearrangement links TRBV5-1 to TRBJ2-5, with D possibly being TRBD1 (5 bases). Between the trimmed V and J ends, which lost 5 bases and 4 bases, there was a span of 18 bases. This CDR3 is built from 15 residues. Germline CDR1 SGHRS, CDR2 YFSETQ. DNA for the CDR3: TGCGCCAGCAGTGCAGGGCCTATGGGGTTAGAGACCCAGTACTTC. Its protein product is CASSAGPMGLETQYF.

The table lists this clone with a count of one. The gene calls are TRBV7-2 and TRBJ2-2, with 10 bases matching TRBD2. CDR1 and CDR2 (germline): SGHTA, FQGNSA. The junction had 12 bases not matched to a gene; V was cut back by 3 bases and J by 5 bases. This CDR3 comprises 18 residues. DNA of the CDR3: TGTGCCAGCAGCTTGCCGGGACTAGCGTACCTGAGGACCGGGGAGCTGTTTTTT. This encodes CASSLPGLAYLRTGELFF.

V and J are TRBV6-6 and TRBJ2-3, with 7 bases that match TRBD1. Germline V lookup: CDR1 MNHNY, CDR2 SVGAGI (reference sequence). V trimming: 0 bases; J trimming: 2 bases; junction bases outside the gene matches: 5. The CDR3 is made up of 16 amino acids. CDR3 nucleotide sequence: TGTGCCAGCAGTTACTCAGGGGGCTTTGCCACAGATACGCAGTATTTT. Its translation: CASSYSGGFATDTQYF.

DNA for the CDR3: TGTGCCAGCAAGTCTAGCTACCACAATGAGCAGTTCTTC. Its translation is CASKSSYHNEQFF. The V gene is TRBV6-5, the J gene TRBJ2-1; D perhaps matches TRBD2 (5 bases). V was cut by 7 bases and J by 5 bases, with 12 bases left in between. The CDR3 sequence is 13 residues long. CDR1 is MNHEY, CDR2 SVGAGI, per germline.

This chain links TRBV14 with TRBJ2-5; D possibly corresponds to TRBD2 (5 bases). CDR1 and CDR2 (germline): SGHDN, FVKESK. The CDR3 runs to 13 residues. Trimming shortened V by 6 bases and J by 4 bases, and 12 bases separated the two germline ends. CDR3 loop: CASRLTGVETQYF. In DNA form, the CDR3 reads TGTGCCAGCAGACTTACCGGGGTAGAGACCCAGTACTTC.

The genes are TRBV20-1 and TRBJ1-1; unclear D gene. The CDR3 covers 11 residues. The germline gives CDR1 DFQATT, CDR2 SNEGSKA (reference sequence). V gave up 5 bases and J gave up 3 bases, with 7 bases separating them. The CDR3 nucleotides are TGCAGTGCTTACCAGTACACTGAAGCTTTCTTT. Encoded protein: CSAYQYTEAFF.

The rearrangement uses TRBV11-2 and TRBJ1-2, with D perhaps TRBD1 (6 bases). The CDR3 runs 15 residues. Trimming took off 5 bases at V and 6 bases at J, with 19 bases between the two ends. CDR1 is SGHAT, CDR2 FQNNGV, per germline. The CDR3 reads CASSIQTVGGHGYTF. DNA of the CDR3: TGTGCCAGCAGCATTCAAACGGTCGGGGGGCATGGCTACACCTTC.

The chain carries TRBV14 and TRBJ2-1; 8 nucleotides align to TRBD2. The CDR3 runs 15 residues. With 4 bases clipped from V and 10 bases from J, the junction kept 12 bases outside the gene matches. Germline CDR1 SGHDN, CDR2 FVKESK. The DNA for the CDR3 is TGTGCCAGCAGCCCCTCCGGGACTAGAGGCGGCGAGCAGTTCTTC. It codes for CASSPSGTRGGEQFF.

This chain links TRBV28 with TRBJ1-2; D is unclear. V lost 5 bases and J lost 1, with 11 bases in between. The CDR3 length is 14 residues. Germline CDR1 and CDR2: MDHEN and SYDVKM. CDR3 coding DNA: TGTGCCAGCAGTCCGAGAGCGATTAACTATGGCTACACCTTC. This encodes CASSPRAINYGYTF.

The chain recombines TRBV14 with TRBJ2-2; D possibly uses TRBD1 or TRBD2 (5 bases each). Germline loops: CDR1 SGHDN, CDR2 FVKESK. V was pared by 3 bases and J by 7 bases, with 15 bases between. The length of the CDR3 is 15 residues. The DNA of the CDR3 is TGTGCCAGCAGCCACTCCGGGGCCGGGGTCGGGGAGCTGTTTTTT. Protein product: CASSHSGAGVGELFF.

The gene calls are TRBV19 and TRBJ1-6, with 8 nucleotides matching TRBD1. V shed 5 bases, J shed 4 bases, and the junction held 16 bases outside the gene matches. Looked up from germline, CDR1 is LNHDA and CDR2 is SQIVND (reference sequence). The CDR3 has 19 residues. CDR3 coding DNA: TGTGCCAGTAGTCTTAACACCCCAGGACAGGGCCGTTATAATTCACCCCTCCACTTT. The encoded protein is CASSLNTPGQGRYNSPLHF. The full variable domain, completed using reference TRBV19 and TRBJ1-6, is DGGITQSPKYLFRKEGQNVTLSCEQNLNHDAMYWYRQDPGQGLRLIYYSQIVNDFQKGDIAEGYSVSREKKESFPLTVTSAQKNPTAFYLCASSLNTPGQGRYNSPLHFGNGTRLTVT.

The rearrangement uses TRBV27 and TRBJ1-1; D gene uncertain. From germline, CDR1 is MNHEY and CDR2 SMNVEV (reference sequence). Deletions cut 2 bases from V and 2 bases from J, with 6 bases between. The CDR3 is 13 amino acids. CDR3 nucleotide sequence: TGTGCCAGCAGTTTAACAGCCAACACTGAAGCTTTCTTT. Encoded protein: CASSLTANTEAFF.

The chain joins TRBV10-3 to TRBJ2-2; D is unresolved. CDR1 ENHRY and CDR2 SYGVKD come from the germline V gene. The germline V and J ends were trimmed by 3 bases and 3 bases, with 5 bases remaining between them. The CDR3 has 13 residues. CDR3 amino acids: CAISEEYTGELFF. The CDR3, as DNA: TGTGCCATCAGTGAAGAATACACCGGGGAGCTGTTTTTT.

This sequence joins TRBV13 and TRBJ1-1, with 7 bases lining up with TRBD1. The CDR3 contains 12 residues. The J segment lost 8 bases and the V segment lost 3 bases, leaving 3 bases of the junction unmatched. CDR1 is PRHDT, CDR2 FYEKMQ, per germline (reference sequence). This chain's CDR3 is CASSFQDREAFF. In DNA form, the CDR3 reads TGTGCCAGCAGCTTCCAGGACAGGGAAGCTTTCTTT.